This is a list of T cell receptor beta chains from one sample in a study of Graves' ophthalmopathy and Graves' hyperthyroidism. Via MiXCR, TCRdb re-called the multiplex PCR reads, giving one row per CDR3 protein. The sample lists approximately 480,000 distinct CDR3 sequences, 13% to 15% seen once, with over 7.5% in the top ten. Sequencing used blood. These receptors were collected from a woman aged 25 to 45 with Graves' ophthalmopathy. CDR3s include the opening cysteine and the closing phenylalanine or tryptophan. A D gene is named only where the DNA matches it firmly. Size is omitted from some rows. Given values are once, few, many or a class for expanded clones.

abundance: many
v_gene: TRBV19
j_gene: TRBJ2-2
d_gene: TRBD2
CDR3aa: CASQWSGGAAGELFF
CDR3nt: TGTGCCAGCCAATGGAGCGGGGGGGCCGCCGGGGAGCTGTTTTTT

abundance: many
v_gene: TRBV6-1
j_gene: TRBJ2-2
d_gene: -
CDR3aa: CASSEAMGGNTGELFF
CDR3nt: TGTGCCAGCAGTGAAGCGATGGGGGGGAACACCGGGGAGCTGTTTTTT

abundance: many
v_gene: TRBV5-6
j_gene: TRBJ2-5
d_gene: -
CDR3aa: CASSFWTGRQETQYF
CDR3nt: TGTGCCAGCAGCTTCTGGACTGGGCGCCAAGAGACCCAGTACTTC

abundance: -
v_gene: TRBV19
j_gene: TRBJ1-5
d_gene: -
CDR3aa: CASSIAPGVQQPQHF
CDR3nt: TGTGCCAGTAGTATAGCTCCGGGAGTACAACAGCCCCAGCATTTT

abundance: -
v_gene: TRBV6-5
j_gene: TRBJ1-5
d_gene: TRBD1
CDR3aa: CASSSGTAQTNQPQHF
CDR3nt: TGTGCCAGCAGTTCCGGGACAGCTCAAACCAATCAGCCCCAGCATTTT

abundance: few
v_gene: TRBV28
j_gene: TRBJ2-2
d_gene: -
CDR3aa: CASTCRTGELFF
CDR3nt: TGTGCCAGCACCTGTAGGACCGGGGAGCTGTTTTTT

abundance: many
v_gene: TRBV6-1
j_gene: TRBJ2-7
d_gene: -
CDR3aa: CASSDYGPPFDQYF
CDR3nt: TGTGCCAGCAGTGATTACGGACCTCCTTTCGATCAGTACTTC

abundance: many
v_gene: TRBV4-1
j_gene: TRBJ1-2
d_gene: -
CDR3aa: CASSHGPPNYGYTF
CDR3nt: TGCGCCAGCAGCCATGGTCCGCCTAACTATGGCTACACCTTC

abundance: many
v_gene: TRBV19
j_gene: TRBJ1-2
d_gene: -
CDR3aa: CASSIDLVGGPHGYTF
CDR3nt: TGTGCCAGTAGTATAGATCTTGTCGGGGGACCCCATGGCTACACCTTC

abundance: many
v_gene: TRBV6-1
j_gene: TRBJ2-4
d_gene: -
CDR3aa: CASGLAKNIQYF
CDR3nt: TGTGCCAGCGGTCTAGCCAAAAACATTCAGTACTTC

abundance: many
v_gene: TRBV27
j_gene: TRBJ2-5
d_gene: TRBD2
CDR3aa: CASRRLAPQETQYF
CDR3nt: TGTGCCAGCAGGAGACTAGCGCCACAAGAGACCCAGTACTTC

abundance: many
v_gene: TRBV6-5
j_gene: TRBJ1-1
d_gene: TRBD1
CDR3aa: CASSYSGLGGESEAFF
CDR3nt: TGTGCCAGCAGTTACTCGGGGCTAGGGGGCGAATCTGAAGCTTTCTTT

abundance: many
v_gene: TRBV11-2
j_gene: TRBJ2-7
d_gene: -
CDR3aa: CASSSGKSEQYF
CDR3nt: TGTGCCAGCAGCTCCGGAAAGTCCGAGCAGTACTTC

abundance: many
v_gene: TRBV28
j_gene: TRBJ2-7
d_gene: TRBD2
CDR3aa: CASSTLGRALSEQYF
CDR3nt: TGTGCCAGCAGCACTCTTGGGAGGGCCCTCTCCGAGCAGTACTTC

abundance: few
v_gene: TRBV13
j_gene: TRBJ2-7
d_gene: -
CDR3aa: CASSFSDSSPYEQYF
CDR3nt: TGTGCCAGCAGCTTCTCGGACAGTTCTCCCTACGAGCAGTACTTC